These 5 T cell receptor beta chains share one sample of origin, sequenced in a study of blood T cell repertoires in COVID-19. Sequenced by immunoSEQ multiplex PCR; TCRdb stores in-frame clones only, minus some. This sample yields under 60,000 clones, of which about four fifths are seen a single time; about 25% belongs to the top ten. Sequencing used peripheral blood. The receptors stem from a human donor in a cohort sampled during active COVID-19.

V and J are TRBV11-2 and TRBJ2-5, with 15 bases matching TRBD2. Germline assignment: CDR1 SGHAT and CDR2 FQNNGV. Unmatched junction bases numbered 15, after V lost 5 bases and J lost 5 bases. The CDR3 loop spans 19 amino acids. The CDR3 DNA is TGTGCCAGCAGCGCACGGTCGGGACTAGCGGGAGGTAGGGCGGAGACCCAGTACTTC. Protein: CASSARSGLAGGRAETQYF.

This clone turned up a few times. The chain combines TRBV20-1 with TRBJ2-2, with 9 nucleotides matching TRBD1. In germline, CDR1 is DFQATT, CDR2 SNEGSKA (reference sequence). V was pared by 3 bases and J by 0 bases, with 2 bases of the junction left unmatched. The CDR3 covers 15 residues. CDR3 in DNA: TGCAGTGCTAGTACAGGGGGCTCGAACACCGGGGAGCTGTTTTTT. Translation: CSASTGGSNTGELFF.

This chain uses TRBV5-1 with TRBJ2-5, with 10 bases aligning to TRBD1. Germline loops: CDR1 SGHRS, CDR2 YFSETQ. With 4 bases clipped from V and 4 bases from J, the junction kept 4 bases outside the gene matches. The CDR3 is 14 residues long. As DNA, the CDR3 is TGCGCCAGCAGCCTGGGACAGGGGCTAGAGACCCAGTACTTC. The encoded protein is CASSLGQGLETQYF.

V is TRBV28 and J is TRBJ2-1, with 12 bases fitting TRBD1. The ends lost 6 bases at V and 5 bases at J; junction bases unmatched: 2. The CDR3 is made up of 14 amino acids. Per the germline V gene, CDR1 is MDHEN and CDR2 is SYDVKM. CDR3 nucleotides: TGTGCCAGCAGAGGGACAGGGGGCAACAATGAGCAGTTCTTC. It codes for CASRGTGGNNEQFF.

The rearrangement joins TRBV27 to TRBJ2-2, with D possibly being TRBD1 (6 bases). V was cut by 8 bases and J by 2 bases, with 18 bases left in between. Germline lookup yields CDR1 MNHEY and CDR2 SMNVEV (reference sequence). The CDR3 length is 16 residues. CDR3 coding DNA: TGTGCCAGCGCCCGAGGACAGACGATTAACACCGGGGAGCTGTTTTTT. Residues: CASARGQTINTGELFF.